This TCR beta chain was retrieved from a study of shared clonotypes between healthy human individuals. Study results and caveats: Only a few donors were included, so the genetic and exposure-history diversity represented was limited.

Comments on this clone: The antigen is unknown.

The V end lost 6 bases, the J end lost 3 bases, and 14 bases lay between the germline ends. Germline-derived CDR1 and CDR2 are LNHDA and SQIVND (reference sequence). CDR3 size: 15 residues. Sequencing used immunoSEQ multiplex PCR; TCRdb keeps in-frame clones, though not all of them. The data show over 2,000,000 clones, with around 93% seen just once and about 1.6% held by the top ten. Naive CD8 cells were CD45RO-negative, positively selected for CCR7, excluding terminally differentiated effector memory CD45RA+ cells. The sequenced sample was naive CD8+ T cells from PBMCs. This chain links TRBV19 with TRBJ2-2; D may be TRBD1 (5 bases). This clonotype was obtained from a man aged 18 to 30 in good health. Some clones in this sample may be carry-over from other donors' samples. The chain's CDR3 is CASRPRGRDTGELFF. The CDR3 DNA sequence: TGTGCCAGTAGACCGCGTGGCAGGGACACCGGGGAGCTGTTTTTT.